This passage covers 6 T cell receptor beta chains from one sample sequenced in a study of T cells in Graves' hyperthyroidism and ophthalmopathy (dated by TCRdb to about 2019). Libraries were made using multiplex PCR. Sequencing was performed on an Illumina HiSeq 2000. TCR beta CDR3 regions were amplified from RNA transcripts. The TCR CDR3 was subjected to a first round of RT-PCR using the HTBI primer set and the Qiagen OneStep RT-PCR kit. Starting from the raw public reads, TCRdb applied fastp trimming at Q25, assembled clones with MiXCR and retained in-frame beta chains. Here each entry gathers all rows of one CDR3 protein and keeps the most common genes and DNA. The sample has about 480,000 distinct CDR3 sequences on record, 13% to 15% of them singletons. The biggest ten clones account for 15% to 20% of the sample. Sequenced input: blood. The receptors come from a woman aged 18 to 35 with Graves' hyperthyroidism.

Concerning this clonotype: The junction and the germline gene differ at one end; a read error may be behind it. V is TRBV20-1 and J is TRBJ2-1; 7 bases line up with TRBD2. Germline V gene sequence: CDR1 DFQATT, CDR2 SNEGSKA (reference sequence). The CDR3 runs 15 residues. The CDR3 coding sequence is TGCAGTGCAAGAAGGGTGGCGGGAGTCCAAAATGAGCAGCTCTTC. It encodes CSARRVAGVQNEQLF.

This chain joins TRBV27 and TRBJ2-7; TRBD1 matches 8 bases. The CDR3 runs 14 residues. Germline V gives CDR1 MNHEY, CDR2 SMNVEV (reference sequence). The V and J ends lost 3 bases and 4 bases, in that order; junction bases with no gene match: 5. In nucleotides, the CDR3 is TGTGCCAGCAGTTTGGGACAGGTGGCATACGAGCAGTACTTC. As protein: CASSLGQVAYEQYF.

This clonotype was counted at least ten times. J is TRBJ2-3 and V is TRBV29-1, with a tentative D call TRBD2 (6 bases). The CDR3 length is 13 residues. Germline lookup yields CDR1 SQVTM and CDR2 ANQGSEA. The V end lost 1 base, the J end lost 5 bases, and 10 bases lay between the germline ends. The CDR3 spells CSVEGRLVDTQYF. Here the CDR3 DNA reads TGCAGCGTTGAAGGTCGACTAGTAGATACGCAGTATTTT.

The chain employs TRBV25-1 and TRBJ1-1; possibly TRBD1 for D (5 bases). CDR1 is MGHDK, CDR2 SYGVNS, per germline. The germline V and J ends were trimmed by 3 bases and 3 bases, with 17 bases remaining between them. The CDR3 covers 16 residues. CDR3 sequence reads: CASSEFGGRGDTEAFF. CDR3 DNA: TGTGCCAGCAGTGAGTTTGGGGGACGGGGGGACACTGAAGCTTTCTTT.

The CDR3 DNA sequence: TGTGCCAGCAGTGAACTCGGGACTAGCGGGAGGTGGTCAGATACGCAGTATTTT. Translating it yields CASSELGTSGRWSDTQYF. The rearrangement joins TRBV25-1 to TRBJ2-3, with 15 bases that match TRBD2. The junction had 7 bases not matched to a gene; V was cut back by 2 bases and J by 4 bases. The CDR3 is 18 residues long. Germline assignment: CDR1 MGHDK and CDR2 SYGVNS.

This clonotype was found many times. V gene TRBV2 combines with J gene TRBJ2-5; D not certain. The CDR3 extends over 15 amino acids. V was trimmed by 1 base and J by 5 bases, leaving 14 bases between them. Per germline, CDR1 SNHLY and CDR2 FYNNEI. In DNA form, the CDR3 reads TGTGCCAGCAGTGAAGGCGGCGCATTCGGCGAGACCCAGTACTTC. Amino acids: CASSEGGAFGETQYF.